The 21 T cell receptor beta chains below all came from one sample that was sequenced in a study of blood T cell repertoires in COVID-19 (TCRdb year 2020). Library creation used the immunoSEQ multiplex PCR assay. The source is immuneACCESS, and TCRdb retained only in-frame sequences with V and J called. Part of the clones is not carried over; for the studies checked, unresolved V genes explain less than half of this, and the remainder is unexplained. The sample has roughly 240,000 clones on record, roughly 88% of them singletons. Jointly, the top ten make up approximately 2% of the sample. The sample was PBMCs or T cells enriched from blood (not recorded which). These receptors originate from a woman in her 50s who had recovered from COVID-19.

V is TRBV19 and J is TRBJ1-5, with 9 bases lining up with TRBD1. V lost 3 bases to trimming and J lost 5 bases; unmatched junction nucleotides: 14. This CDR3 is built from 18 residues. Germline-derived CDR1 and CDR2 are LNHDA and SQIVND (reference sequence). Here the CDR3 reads CASSISGWDRDGDQPQHF. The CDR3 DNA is TGTGCCAGTAGTATTTCTGGATGGGACAGGGATGGCGATCAGCCCCAGCATTTT.

CDR3 protein: CASSQDGATTNEKLFF. In DNA, the CDR3 is TGCGCCAGCAGCCAAGATGGGGCAACAACTAATGAAAAACTGTTTTTT. The J gene is TRBJ1-4, the V gene TRBV4-1; TRBD1 might be the D (5 bases). The germline V gene has CDR1 MGHRA and CDR2 YSYEKL. Trimming stripped 0 bases from V and 0 bases from J, with 8 bases between. The CDR3 has 16 residues.

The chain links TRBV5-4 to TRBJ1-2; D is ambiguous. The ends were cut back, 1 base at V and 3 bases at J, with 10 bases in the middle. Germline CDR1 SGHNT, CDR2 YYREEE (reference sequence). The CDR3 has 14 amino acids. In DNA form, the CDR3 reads TGTGCCAGCAGCTTGCAAACGGGATACTATGGCTACACCTTC. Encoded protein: CASSLQTGYYGYTF.

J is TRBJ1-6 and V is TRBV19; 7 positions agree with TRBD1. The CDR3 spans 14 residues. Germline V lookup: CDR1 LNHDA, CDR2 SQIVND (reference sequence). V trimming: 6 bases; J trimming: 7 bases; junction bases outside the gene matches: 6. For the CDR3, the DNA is TGTGCCAGTAGCTCGGGACAGAGGAATTCACCCCTCCACTTT. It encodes CASSSGQRNSPLHF. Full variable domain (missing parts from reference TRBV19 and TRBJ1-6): DGGITQSPKYLFRKEGQNVTLSCEQNLNHDAMYWYRQDPGQGLRLIYYSQIVNDFQKGDIAEGYSVSREKKESFPLTVTSAQKNPTAFYLCASSSGQRNSPLHFGNGTRLTVT.

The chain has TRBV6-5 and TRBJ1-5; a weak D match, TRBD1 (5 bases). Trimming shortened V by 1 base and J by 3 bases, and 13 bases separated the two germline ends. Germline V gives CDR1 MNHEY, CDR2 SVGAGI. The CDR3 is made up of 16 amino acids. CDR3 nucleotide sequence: TGTGCCAGCAGTTACTATCTGGGGGAGGCCAATCAGCCCCAGCATTTT. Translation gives CASSYYLGEANQPQHF.

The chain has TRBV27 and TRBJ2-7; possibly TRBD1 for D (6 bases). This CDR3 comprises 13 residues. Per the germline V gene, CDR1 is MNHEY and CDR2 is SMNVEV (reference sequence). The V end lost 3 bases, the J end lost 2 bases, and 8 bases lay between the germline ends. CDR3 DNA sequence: TGTGCCAGCAGTTTCCCAGGGGCCTACGAGCAGTACTTC. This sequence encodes CASSFPGAYEQYF.

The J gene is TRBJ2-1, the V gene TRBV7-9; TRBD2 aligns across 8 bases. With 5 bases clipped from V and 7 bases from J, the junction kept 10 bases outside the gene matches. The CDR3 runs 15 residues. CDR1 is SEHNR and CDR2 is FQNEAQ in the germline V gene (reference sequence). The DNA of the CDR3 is TGTGCCAGCAGCACAGCTAGCGGGCGGTCAAATGAGCAGTTCTTC. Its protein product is CASSTASGRSNEQFF.

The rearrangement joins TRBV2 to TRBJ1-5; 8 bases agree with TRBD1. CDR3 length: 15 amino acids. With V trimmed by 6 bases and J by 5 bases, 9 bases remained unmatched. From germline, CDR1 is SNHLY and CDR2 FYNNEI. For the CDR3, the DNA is TGTGCCAGCAGAGCAGACAGGGGAGAGTATCAGCCCCAGCATTTT. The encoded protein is CASRADRGEYQPQHF.

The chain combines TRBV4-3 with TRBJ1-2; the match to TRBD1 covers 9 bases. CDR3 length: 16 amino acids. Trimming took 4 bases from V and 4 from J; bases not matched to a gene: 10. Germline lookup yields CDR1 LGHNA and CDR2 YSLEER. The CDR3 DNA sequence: TGCGCCAGCAGCCCCCTCCCGGGACAGGGAGTCTATGGCTACACCTTC. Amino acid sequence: CASSPLPGQGVYGYTF.

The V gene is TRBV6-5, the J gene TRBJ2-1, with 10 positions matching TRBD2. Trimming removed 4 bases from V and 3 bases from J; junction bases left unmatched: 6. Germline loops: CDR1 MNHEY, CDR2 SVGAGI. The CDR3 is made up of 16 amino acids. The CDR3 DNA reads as TGTGCCAGCAGTTCATCTAGCGGGGGTTTCTACAATGAGCAGTTCTTC. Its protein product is CASSSSSGGFYNEQFF.

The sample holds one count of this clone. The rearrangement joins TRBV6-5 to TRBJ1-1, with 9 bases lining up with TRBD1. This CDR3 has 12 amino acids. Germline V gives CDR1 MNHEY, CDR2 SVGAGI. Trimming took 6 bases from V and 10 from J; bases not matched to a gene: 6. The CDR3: CASRLGTGRAFF. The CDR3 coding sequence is TGTGCCAGCAGGTTAGGGACAGGGAGAGCTTTCTTT.

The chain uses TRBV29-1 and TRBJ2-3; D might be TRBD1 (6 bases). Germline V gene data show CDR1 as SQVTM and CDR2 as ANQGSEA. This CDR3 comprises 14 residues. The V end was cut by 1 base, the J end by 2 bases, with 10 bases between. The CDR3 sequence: CSVEGTVITDTQYF. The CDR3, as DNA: TGCAGCGTTGAAGGGACAGTTATCACAGATACGCAGTATTTT.

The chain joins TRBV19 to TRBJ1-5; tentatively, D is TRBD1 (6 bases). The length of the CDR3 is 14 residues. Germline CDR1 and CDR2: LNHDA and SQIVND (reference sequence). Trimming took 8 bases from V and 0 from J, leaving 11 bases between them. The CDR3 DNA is TGTGCCAGTCGCCGGGACACTAGCAATCAGCCCCAGCATTTT. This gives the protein CASRRDTSNQPQHF.

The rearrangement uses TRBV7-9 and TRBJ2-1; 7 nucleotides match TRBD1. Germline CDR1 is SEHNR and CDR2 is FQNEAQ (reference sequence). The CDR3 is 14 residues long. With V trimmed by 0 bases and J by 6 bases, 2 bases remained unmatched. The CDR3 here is CASSLANRGNEQFF. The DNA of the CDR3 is TGTGCCAGCAGCTTAGCCAACAGGGGCAATGAGCAGTTCTTC.

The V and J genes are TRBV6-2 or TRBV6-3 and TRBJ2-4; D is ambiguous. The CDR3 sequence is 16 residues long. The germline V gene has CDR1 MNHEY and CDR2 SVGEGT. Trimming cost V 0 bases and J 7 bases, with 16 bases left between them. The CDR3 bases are TGTGCCAGCAGTTACTCGTTAGTTGGGTTGAGGAACATTCAGTACTTC. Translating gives CASSYSLVGLRNIQYF.

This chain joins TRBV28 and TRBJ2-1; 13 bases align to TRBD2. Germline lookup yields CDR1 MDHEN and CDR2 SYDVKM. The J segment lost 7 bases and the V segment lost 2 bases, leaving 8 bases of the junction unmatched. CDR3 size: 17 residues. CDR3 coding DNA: TGTGCCAGCAGTTTAACCCGGACTAGCGGGAGTCGGAATGAGCAGTTCTTC. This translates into CASSLTRTSGSRNEQFF. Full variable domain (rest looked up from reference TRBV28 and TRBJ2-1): DVKVTQSSRYLVKRTGEKVFLECVQDMDHENMFWYRQDPGLGLRLIYFSYDVKMKEKGDIPEGYSVSREKKERFSLILESASTNQTSMYLCASSLTRTSGSRNEQFFGPGTRLTVL.

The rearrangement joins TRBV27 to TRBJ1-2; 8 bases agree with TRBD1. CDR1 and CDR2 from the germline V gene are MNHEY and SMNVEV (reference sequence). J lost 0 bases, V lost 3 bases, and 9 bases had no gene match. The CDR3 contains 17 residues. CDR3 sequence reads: CASSLGGQGSSNYGYTF. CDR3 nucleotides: TGTGCCAGCAGTTTGGGAGGACAGGGCTCGTCTAACTATGGCTACACCTTC.

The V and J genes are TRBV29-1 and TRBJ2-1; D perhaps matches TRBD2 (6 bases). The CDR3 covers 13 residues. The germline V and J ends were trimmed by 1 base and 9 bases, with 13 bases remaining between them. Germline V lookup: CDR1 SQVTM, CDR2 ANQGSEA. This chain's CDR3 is CSVEGPLGGEQFF. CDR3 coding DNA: TGCAGCGTTGAAGGTCCTCTCGGGGGTGAGCAGTTCTTC.

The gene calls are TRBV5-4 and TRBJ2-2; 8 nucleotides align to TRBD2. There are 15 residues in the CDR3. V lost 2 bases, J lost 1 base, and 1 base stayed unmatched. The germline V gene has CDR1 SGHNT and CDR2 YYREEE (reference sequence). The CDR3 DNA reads TGTGCCAGCAGCTTACGGGGGGGGAACACCGGGGAGCTGTTTTTT. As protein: CASSLRGGNTGELFF.

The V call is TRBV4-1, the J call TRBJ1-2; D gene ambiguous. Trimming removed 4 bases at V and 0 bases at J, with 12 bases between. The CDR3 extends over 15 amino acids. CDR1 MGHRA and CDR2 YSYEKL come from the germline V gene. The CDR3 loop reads CASSPQSFSNYGYTF. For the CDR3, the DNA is TGCGCCAGCAGCCCTCAGTCCTTTTCTAACTATGGCTACACCTTC.

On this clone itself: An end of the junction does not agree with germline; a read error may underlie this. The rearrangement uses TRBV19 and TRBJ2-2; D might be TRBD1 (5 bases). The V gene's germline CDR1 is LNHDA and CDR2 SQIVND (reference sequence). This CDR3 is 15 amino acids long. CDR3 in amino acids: CACSIGQGKGGELFF. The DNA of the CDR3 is TGTGCCTGTAGTATAGGGCAGGGTAAGGGCGGGGAGCTGTTTTTT. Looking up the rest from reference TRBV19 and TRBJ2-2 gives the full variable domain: DGGITQSPKYLFRKEGQNVTLSCEQNLNHDAMYWYRQDPGQGLRLIYYSQIVNDFQKGDIAEGYSVSREKKESFPLTVTSAQKNPTAFYLCACSIGQGKGGELFFGEGSRLTVL.